This T cell receptor (beta chain) comes out of a study of T cell clonotyping in hematopoietic cell transplantation. Germline-derived CDR1 and CDR2 are MNHEY and SMNVEV (reference sequence). CDR3 length: 15 amino acids. The V segment lost 5 bases and the J segment 4 bases; nucleotides outside the gene matches: 10. The time point is: recipient sample about 28 days before transplant, after cytoreduction. Profiled with immunoSEQ multiplex PCR; TCRdb holds only in-frame clones, not every one. The data hold some 9,400 clones, with more than 75% observed a single time. The chain uses TRBV27 and TRBJ2-5, with 7 bases that match TRBD2. The starting material was peripheral blood mononuclear cells, obtained before stem cell transplant. This TCR came from a woman aged 60-75 years with acute myeloid leukemia. Some clones in this sample may be carry-over from other donors' samples. Written as DNA, the CDR3 is TGTGCCAGCAGTAGCTATGGGACTATGGGAGAGACCCAGTACTTC. This sequence encodes CASSSYGTMGETQYF.